The rows below give T cell receptor beta chains drawn from one sample of a study of cytomegalovirus exposure and HLA in healthy donors. The protocol was immunoSEQ multiplex PCR, while the TCRdb copy is restricted to in-frame clones and leaves out a portion. The data show nearly 110,000 clones, with approximately 80% seen just once and roughly 1.5% held by the top ten. Sequencing was done on a sample of PBMCs. The receptors here all came from a middle-aged man in good health and CMV-seronegative. CDR3s include the opening cysteine and the closing phenylalanine or tryptophan. D genes are given only for firm matches. Size is omitted from some rows. Given values are once, few, many or a class for expanded clones.

j_call: TRBJ2-7; clone_size: -; d_call: -; v_call: TRBV21-1; cdr3_aa: CASSKALAGRSYEQYF; cdr3_nt: TGTGCCAGCAGCAAAGCGCTCGCCGGGAGATCCTACGAGCAGTACTTC
j_call: TRBJ1-5; clone_size: -; d_call: -; v_call: TRBV19; cdr3_aa: CASTPGRINQPQHF; cdr3_nt: TGTGCCAGTACCCCCGGGAGGATTAATCAGCCCCAGCATTTT
j_call: TRBJ2-3; clone_size: once; d_call: -; v_call: TRBV6-5; cdr3_aa: CASSYRQGDTQYF; cdr3_nt: TGTGCCAGCAGTTACCGTCAGGGGGATACGCAGTATTTT
j_call: TRBJ1-1; clone_size: -; d_call: -; v_call: TRBV19; cdr3_aa: CASSQLDTEAFF; cdr3_nt: TGTGCCAGTAGTCAGTTGGACACTGAAGCTTTCTTT
j_call: TRBJ1-2; clone_size: -; d_call: -; v_call: TRBV28; cdr3_aa: CASSQGANYGYTF; cdr3_nt: TGTGCCAGCAGCCAGGGTGCTAACTATGGCTACACCTTC
j_call: TRBJ2-3; clone_size: -; d_call: TRBD2; v_call: TRBV7-3; cdr3_aa: CASSLKAGGTDTQYF; cdr3_nt: TGTGCCAGCAGCTTAAAAGCGGGGGGGACAGATACGCAGTATTTT
j_call: TRBJ1-4; clone_size: -; d_call: -; v_call: TRBV5-1; cdr3_aa: CASSLLLNEKLFF; cdr3_nt: TGCGCCAGCAGCTTGCTTCTAAATGAAAAACTGTTTTTT
j_call: TRBJ2-5; clone_size: -; d_call: -; v_call: TRBV2; cdr3_aa: CASSEALGTEKTQYF; cdr3_nt: TGTGCCAGCAGTGAAGCGCTTGGGACTGAGAAAACCCAGTACTTC
j_call: TRBJ2-1; clone_size: -; d_call: -; v_call: TRBV1; cdr3_aa: CTSSLTSGGSELDEQFF; cdr3_nt: TGCACCAGCAGCCTTACTAGCGGGGGCTCCGAATTGGATGAGCAGTTCTTC
j_call: TRBJ2-3; clone_size: -; d_call: TRBD2; v_call: TRBV5-5; cdr3_aa: CASSWSLAGGTLETDTQYF; cdr3_nt: TGTGCCAGCAGTTGGAGTCTGGCGGGGGGGACACTAGAGACAGATACGCAGTATTTT
j_call: TRBJ2-7; clone_size: few; d_call: TRBD2; v_call: TRBV9; cdr3_aa: CASSGAGGGFEQYF; cdr3_nt: TGTGCCAGCAGCGGAGCGGGGGGAGGTTTCGAGCAGTACTTC
j_call: TRBJ2-3; clone_size: -; d_call: -; v_call: TRBV18; cdr3_aa: CASSRGQTDTQYF; cdr3_nt: TGTGCCAGCTCACGAGGACAGACAGATACGCAGTATTTT
j_call: TRBJ2-2; clone_size: -; d_call: TRBD2; v_call: TRBV15; cdr3_aa: CATRWGGDTGELFF; cdr3_nt: TGTGCCACCCGGTGGGGGGGGGACACCGGGGAGCTGTTTTTT
j_call: TRBJ1-1; clone_size: -; d_call: -; v_call: TRBV6-1; cdr3_aa: CASSESGGAVAFF; cdr3_nt: TGTGCCAGCAGTGAATCTGGGGGGGCGGTGGCTTTCTTT
j_call: TRBJ1-2; clone_size: -; d_call: -; v_call: TRBV6-1; cdr3_aa: CASSVEQGNYGYTF; cdr3_nt: TGTGCCAGCAGTGTAGAGCAGGGTAACTATGGCTACACCTTC
j_call: TRBJ1-3; clone_size: few; d_call: -; v_call: TRBV21-1; cdr3_aa: CASSKAHDAYSGNTIYF; cdr3_nt: TGTGCCAGCAGCAAAGCGCATGATGCCTACTCTGGAAACACCATATATTTT
j_call: TRBJ2-1; clone_size: -; d_call: TRBD2; v_call: TRBV7-2; cdr3_aa: CASSKDSGGGNNEQFF; cdr3_nt: TGTGCCAGCAGCAAAGATAGCGGGGGGGGTAACAATGAGCAGTTCTTC
j_call: TRBJ1-5; clone_size: few; d_call: -; v_call: TRBV5-1; cdr3_aa: CASSLNVGGQPQHF; cdr3_nt: TGCGCCAGCAGCTTGAACGTAGGGGGTCAGCCCCAGCATTTT
j_call: TRBJ1-1; clone_size: -; d_call: TRBD1; v_call: TRBV2; cdr3_aa: CASRGTQGANTEAFF; cdr3_nt: TGTGCCAGCAGGGGAACCCAGGGGGCGAACACTGAAGCTTTCTTT
j_call: TRBJ2-5; clone_size: -; d_call: TRBD2; v_call: TRBV5-1; cdr3_aa: CASRSEAGIQETQYF; cdr3_nt: TGCGCCAGCAGGTCCGAAGCGGGGATTCAAGAGACCCAGTACTTC
j_call: TRBJ1-4; clone_size: -; d_call: -; v_call: TRBV19; cdr3_aa: CASSTTGTSEKLFF; cdr3_nt: TGTGCCAGTAGTACGACCGGGACATCTGAAAAACTGTTTTTT
j_call: TRBJ2-1; clone_size: -; d_call: TRBD1; v_call: TRBV4-2; cdr3_aa: CASSPTTGTGPYNEQFF; cdr3_nt: TGTGCCAGCAGCCCGACGACCGGGACAGGGCCGTACAATGAGCAGTTCTTC
j_call: TRBJ1-2; clone_size: once; d_call: -; v_call: TRBV29-1; cdr3_aa: CSAGGGGGYGYTF; cdr3_nt: TGCAGCGCCGGGGGGGGCGGCGGTTATGGCTACACCTTC
j_call: TRBJ1-4; clone_size: -; d_call: TRBD1; v_call: TRBV7-2; cdr3_aa: CASSIISGTGFEKLFF; cdr3_nt: TGTGCCAGCAGCATCATTTCCGGGACAGGTTTTGAAAAACTGTTTTTT
j_call: TRBJ2-2; clone_size: -; d_call: TRBD2; v_call: TRBV13; cdr3_aa: CASSLAERGGITGELFF; cdr3_nt: TGTGCCAGCAGCTTAGCAGAACGGGGGGGGATCACCGGGGAGCTGTTTTTT
j_call: TRBJ2-7; clone_size: -; d_call: -; v_call: TRBV6-5; cdr3_aa: CASSRVPYEQYF; cdr3_nt: TGTGCCAGCAGTCGGGTCCCCTACGAGCAGTACTTC
j_call: TRBJ2-2; clone_size: -; d_call: TRBD1; v_call: TRBV6-1; cdr3_aa: CASRDRVLAGELFF; cdr3_nt: TGTGCCAGCAGGGACAGGGTCTTGGCCGGGGAGCTGTTTTTT
j_call: TRBJ1-2; clone_size: -; d_call: -; v_call: TRBV6-1; cdr3_aa: CASSEGSVYGYTF; cdr3_nt: TGTGCCAGCAGTGAAGGGTCAGTTTATGGCTACACCTTC
j_call: TRBJ1-1; clone_size: -; d_call: -; v_call: TRBV4-3; cdr3_aa: CASSQYYSMNTEAFF; cdr3_nt: TGCGCCAGCAGCCAATATTACTCTATGAACACTGAAGCTTTCTTT
j_call: TRBJ2-6; clone_size: -; d_call: TRBD2; v_call: TRBV11-3; cdr3_aa: CASRGGSSGANVLTF; cdr3_nt: TGTGCCAGCAGGGGGGGGAGCTCTGGGGCCAACGTCCTGACTTTC
j_call: TRBJ1-2; clone_size: -; d_call: -; v_call: TRBV9; cdr3_aa: CASRHRGNGYTF; cdr3_nt: TGTGCCAGCAGACATCGGGGTAATGGCTACACCTTC
j_call: TRBJ2-1; clone_size: -; d_call: TRBD1; v_call: TRBV19; cdr3_aa: CASRPNQGAVDGWEQFF; cdr3_nt: TGTGCCAGTAGGCCCAATCAGGGGGCGGTCGATGGTTGGGAGCAGTTCTTC
j_call: TRBJ2-2; clone_size: -; d_call: TRBD1; v_call: TRBV7-2; cdr3_aa: CASSFTGGPGELFF; cdr3_nt: TGTGCCAGCAGCTTTACAGGGGGCCCCGGGGAGCTGTTTTTT
j_call: TRBJ2-1; clone_size: -; d_call: TRBD2; v_call: TRBV11-3; cdr3_aa: CASQRLAGANEQFF; cdr3_nt: TGTGCCAGCCAAAGACTAGCGGGTGCCAATGAGCAGTTCTTC
j_call: TRBJ2-7; clone_size: -; d_call: TRBD1; v_call: TRBV7-2; cdr3_aa: CASSPTGVSYEQYF; cdr3_nt: TGTGCCAGCAGCCCGACAGGGGTCTCTTACGAGCAGTACTTC
j_call: TRBJ1-6; clone_size: -; d_call: -; v_call: TRBV9; cdr3_aa: CASSSASSYNSPLHF; cdr3_nt: TGTGCCAGCAGCTCCGCGAGCTCCTATAATTCACCCCTCCACTTT
j_call: TRBJ2-1; clone_size: -; d_call: -; v_call: TRBV7-6; cdr3_aa: CASSQLAGVNEQFF; cdr3_nt: TGTGCCAGCAGCCAGCTAGCTGGGGTGAATGAGCAGTTCTTC
j_call: TRBJ1-1; clone_size: -; d_call: -; v_call: TRBV18; cdr3_aa: CASSPSQGPTLKNTEAFF; cdr3_nt: TGTGCCAGCTCACCATCGCAGGGGCCTACCTTAAAGAACACTGAAGCTTTCTTT
j_call: TRBJ1-5; clone_size: -; d_call: TRBD1; v_call: TRBV6-5; cdr3_aa: CASRGTGGGQPQHF; cdr3_nt: TGTGCCAGCAGGGGGACAGGGGGCGGTCAGCCCCAGCATTTT
j_call: TRBJ2-1; clone_size: -; d_call: TRBD1; v_call: TRBV7-9; cdr3_aa: CASSSRQGLNTGEQFF; cdr3_nt: TGTGCCAGCAGCTCCCGACAGGGTCTAAATACCGGTGAGCAGTTCTTC
j_call: TRBJ2-5; clone_size: few; d_call: -; v_call: TRBV6-1; cdr3_aa: CASSEGALGTQETQYF; cdr3_nt: TGTGCCAGCAGTGAGGGGGCCCTTGGGACCCAAGAGACCCAGTACTTC
j_call: TRBJ2-2; clone_size: -; d_call: -; v_call: TRBV29-1; cdr3_aa: CSVRIPRSGELFF; cdr3_nt: TGCAGCGTCCGAATCCCCCGGAGCGGGGAGCTGTTTTTT
j_call: TRBJ1-1; clone_size: once; d_call: -; v_call: TRBV10-2; cdr3_aa: CASSQMDIMNTEAFF; cdr3_nt: TGCGCCAGCTCTCAAATGGACATAATGAACACTGAAGCTTTCTTT
j_call: TRBJ2-6; clone_size: -; d_call: -; v_call: TRBV9; cdr3_aa: CASSVGHRAGANVLTF; cdr3_nt: TGTGCCAGCAGCGTAGGCCACAGGGCCGGGGCCAACGTCCTGACTTTC
j_call: TRBJ1-5; clone_size: few; d_call: -; v_call: TRBV28; cdr3_aa: CASRIHRDQPQHF; cdr3_nt: TGTGCCAGCAGGATCCACAGGGATCAGCCCCAGCATTTT
j_call: TRBJ2-5; clone_size: -; d_call: TRBD2; v_call: TRBV7-7; cdr3_aa: CASSLGRTSGQETQYF; cdr3_nt: TGTGCTAGCAGCTTAGGTCGGACTAGCGGACAAGAGACCCAGTACTTC
j_call: TRBJ1-2; clone_size: -; d_call: -; v_call: TRBV7-9; cdr3_aa: CSSSLGVGGGSDGYTF; cdr3_nt: TGTTCCAGCAGCTTAGGGGTAGGGGGGGGATCAGATGGCTACACCTTC
j_call: TRBJ2-5; clone_size: -; d_call: TRBD2; v_call: TRBV7-2; cdr3_aa: CASSPLGRGGGETQYF; cdr3_nt: TGTGCCAGCAGCCCTCTGGGGCGGGGGGGCGGGGAGACCCAGTACTTC
j_call: TRBJ1-2; clone_size: -; d_call: -; v_call: TRBV6-6; cdr3_aa: CASSYPPRGEEGYTF; cdr3_nt: TGTGCCAGCAGTTACCCTCCTCGGGGGGAAGAAGGCTACACCTTC
j_call: TRBJ1-1; clone_size: -; d_call: TRBD1; v_call: TRBV5-6; cdr3_aa: CASSPGTGGKLNTEAFF; cdr3_nt: TGTGCCAGCAGCCCGGGGACAGGGGGCAAATTGAACACTGAAGCTTTCTTT
j_call: TRBJ1-5; clone_size: once; d_call: TRBD1; v_call: TRBV19; cdr3_aa: CASRGQYNQPQHF; cdr3_nt: TGTGCCAGTAGGGGACAGTACAATCAGCCCCAGCATTTT
j_call: TRBJ1-2; clone_size: few; d_call: -; v_call: TRBV19; cdr3_aa: CASSISPTALQVYGYTF; cdr3_nt: TGTGCCAGTAGCATCTCCCCGACAGCCCTTCAGGTCTATGGCTACACCTTC
j_call: TRBJ2-3; clone_size: -; d_call: TRBD2; v_call: TRBV5-1; cdr3_aa: CASSLSAGGPDTQYF; cdr3_nt: TGCGCCAGCAGCTTGTCTGCGGGGGGACCTGATACGCAGTATTTT
j_call: TRBJ1-5; clone_size: -; d_call: TRBD1; v_call: TRBV6-1; cdr3_aa: CASSEAGGNEPQHF; cdr3_nt: TGTGCCAGCAGTGAGGCAGGGGGCAATGAGCCCCAGCATTTT
j_call: TRBJ1-2; clone_size: -; d_call: -; v_call: TRBV19; cdr3_aa: CASRASLANYGYTF; cdr3_nt: TGTGCCAGTAGGGCCTCGCTGGCCAACTATGGCTACACCTTC
j_call: TRBJ2-1; clone_size: -; d_call: -; v_call: TRBV5-1; cdr3_aa: CASSSAEMRNEQFF; cdr3_nt: TGCGCCAGCAGCTCCGCGGAGATGCGCAATGAGCAGTTCTTC
j_call: TRBJ2-1; clone_size: -; d_call: -; v_call: TRBV11-2; cdr3_aa: CASSEQGLSSREFF; cdr3_nt: TGTGCCAGCAGCGAACAGGGTCTTTCTTCTCGGGAGTTCTTC
j_call: TRBJ2-1; clone_size: -; d_call: TRBD1; v_call: TRBV9; cdr3_aa: CASSVYGTGGSEQFF; cdr3_nt: TGTGCCAGCAGCGTTTACGGGACAGGGGGAAGTGAGCAGTTCTTC
j_call: TRBJ1-1; clone_size: -; d_call: -; v_call: TRBV5-1; cdr3_aa: CASRTTTVPEAFF; cdr3_nt: TGCGCCAGCAGAACGACGACAGTCCCTGAAGCTTTCTTT